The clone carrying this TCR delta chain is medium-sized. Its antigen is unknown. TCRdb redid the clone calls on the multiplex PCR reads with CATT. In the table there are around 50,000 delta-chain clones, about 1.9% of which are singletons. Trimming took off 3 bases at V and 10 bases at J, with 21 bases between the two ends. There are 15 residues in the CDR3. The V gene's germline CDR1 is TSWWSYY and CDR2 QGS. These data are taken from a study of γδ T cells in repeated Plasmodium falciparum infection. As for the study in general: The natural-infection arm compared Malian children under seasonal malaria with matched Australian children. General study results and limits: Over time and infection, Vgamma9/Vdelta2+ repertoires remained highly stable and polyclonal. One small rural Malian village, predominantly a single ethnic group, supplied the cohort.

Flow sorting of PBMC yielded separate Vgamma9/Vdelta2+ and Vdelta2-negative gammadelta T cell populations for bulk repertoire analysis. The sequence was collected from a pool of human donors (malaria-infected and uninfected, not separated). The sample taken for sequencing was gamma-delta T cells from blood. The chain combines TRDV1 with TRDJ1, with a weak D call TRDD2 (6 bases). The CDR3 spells CALGDPYFPKGTLIF. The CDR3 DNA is TGTGCTCTTGGGGATCCCTATTTTCCTAAGGGAACACTCATCTTT.